The sequence of this T cell receptor beta chain was determined in a study of cytomegalovirus exposure and HLA in healthy donors (dated by TCRdb to about 2017). About the investigation overall: In an earlier analysis of some 550 of the donors, 276 Gb of sequence data and 120 million or so unique TCR beta sequences from some 170 million T cells were reported. About 310 gigabases of sequencing data and approximately 80 million unique TCR sequences were included in an early release covering under 650 HLA-typed donors. The genetic ancestry cluster associated with self-reported Caucasian donors included 65% to 90% of the 398 genotyped donors. The study aimed to test whether cataloging public T cell receptors could reveal signatures of past pathogen exposure. The study profiled the T cell repertoires of hundreds of subjects by immunosequencing and related them to cytomegalovirus serostatus. Besides the first cohort of 550 to 750 subjects, a separate validation cohort made up of over 95 different subjects was used. The study combined high-throughput TCR immunosequencing, statistical association of individual TCRs with disease status, and machine learning to predict cytomegalovirus infection status. To study patterns of TCR occurrence, a later analysis re-analyzed previously published TCR beta repertoires from 550 to 800 donors and added high-resolution HLA genotyping. The later analysis used no new phenotypic data to find candidate immune exposures, relying instead on TCR beta sequences and their occurrence across donors. In an earlier analysis of about 590 of the donors, high-throughput TCR beta sequencing was used to judge whether each TCR beta V gene segment behaved as functional or pseudogenic. Alongside the repertoire data, information on donor age, sex, ethnicity and CMV serostatus was compiled. A later genetic analysis took genome-wide SNP genotypes for about 65% of the 666 donors and used that subset as a discovery cohort. Every discovery cohort repertoire had been produced on one sequencing platform. HLA typing covered class I and class II loci at four-digit resolution. Typing coverage varied by locus: about 620-630 donors for A, B, C, DRB1 and DQB1; 522 for DQA1; around 570 for DPA1; roughly 470 for DPB1. A few DR-DQ haplotypes were treated as single units for association and clustering because of strong linkage in the cohort. On average, roughly 250,000 unique TCR beta nucleotide sequences were sequenced per donor among more than 350 genotyped donors of the cohort, with 15% to 20% of those sequences being non-productive. The paper as a whole reports these results and caveats: In vitro tests confirmed that a few of the cytomegalovirus-associated TCR beta chains recognize cytomegalovirus antigens. According to a later analysis, most CMV-associated TCR beta chains appeared to be HLA-restricted, and the HLA associations seemed to be driven largely by CMV exposure. In an earlier analysis of some 550 of the donors, most TCR beta V segments were observed in productive rearrangements about 87% or about 30% of the time, broadly matching IMGT annotations. Cytomegalovirus status was reported to be diagnosed by the classifier with high specificity and sensitivity in both the original and validation cohorts. A total of fewer than 200 TCR beta chains were listed by the study as associated with cytomegalovirus. A further reported finding was that TCR beta sequences accurately predicted the HLA-A and HLA-B alleles for most subjects in the first cohort. V-gene and J-gene trimming of TCR beta chains was associated with a missense DCLRE1C variant in a later genetic analysis, and the association was replicated in an independent cohort. When HLA alleles, especially DR and DQ, strongly co-occurred, TCR associations were difficult to assign to individual alleles. A later analysis found that TCR association rates varied across HLA loci, with DRB1 alleles showing the most associated TCRs and HLA-C alleles the fewest. Several of the top co-occurrence clusters appeared to be linked to parvovirus B19, influenza, CMV and Epstein-Barr virus, according to a later analysis. A later analysis found that HLA-associated TCR beta chains were more clonally expanded and had lower generation probabilities than equally common non-associated chains. A later analysis associated 15,000 to 20,000 TCR beta sequences with specific HLA alleles at a false discovery rate of 0.05. In a later genetic analysis, fewer N-insertions in productive TCRs were reported among donors in an Asian-associated ancestry cluster than the approximately 670-donor mean. The sequencing pipeline was judged likely to have produced a cluster of highly shared sequence variants as a technical artifact. Because HLA typing was missing for some donors at each locus, association tests included only the typed subset. Because the 87-base-pair reads could not distinguish some IMGT-functional V segments, including TRBV6-2 and TRBV6-3, those segments were excluded. Most TCR sequences were seen in very few donors, while some public TCRs were found in many individuals. The earlier analysis of fewer than 750 of the donors excluded approximately 17 rarely observed V segments, including chromosome 9 orphons, because counts were too low. Sequencing depth was assumed to be roughly uniform across donors in the presence/absence analyses, though that assumption may not hold. Correlated functional status among segregating V segments might be attributable to linkage disequilibrium, but an unknown experimental factor could not be ruled out. The authors suggested that the approach could potentially be generalized to other disease states and immunological phenotypes. In this cohort, only TCR beta chains were sequenced, and detectable features were limited by the absence of alpha or paired-chain data. Immune exposure information for the cohort was limited to CMV serostatus.

As concerns this clone: Its antigen remains undetermined. No quality values exist for individual bases; no much larger clone is one base distant.

The CDR3 contains 14 residues, cysteine and phenylalanine counted. The retained sequence is limited to the CDR3, 42 bases, with the frame set at the first base. The junction shows trimming of 7 bases on V and 11 bases on J, and the gene matches do not reach 12 bases of it. CDR1 and CDR2, looked up from the germline V gene, are SNHLY and FYNNEI. The cohort was made up of 500 to 800 healthy bone marrow donors. At the time of sampling, every cohort member was nominally healthy, though immune exposures that went unrecorded were likely present. The donor tested CMV seronegative and was one of the 352 seronegative cohort members. Every donor gave a peripheral blood sample, and the peripheral blood mononuclear cells from that sample were used for TCR beta sequencing. Genomic DNA was extracted from the blood cell samples with the Qiagen DNeasy Blood Extraction Kit. The library was produced with the immunoSEQ multiplex PCR assay. For the multiplex PCR, a mixture combining 60 forward primers for TCR Vbeta segments and 13 reverse primers for TCR Jbeta segments was used. The CDR3 region of rearranged TCR beta genes was amplified from genomic DNA with a multiplex PCR assay. On the Illumina HiSeq System, the amplified TCR beta libraries were sequenced as 87-base-pair reads. The published analysis was carried out like this. A later analysis counted about 80 million unique TCR beta chains across the 650 to 800 repertoires, and 9.5 million to 11 million of these chains were shared by at least two donors. To remove PCR and sequencing errors, raw reads were error-corrected and collapsed into unique sequences using a nearest-neighbor algorithm that merged closely related sequences. V, D and J gene segments were assigned by aligning CDR3 sequences to IMGT reference sequences. Each retained sequence needed at least a six-nucleotide match to both a V gene segment and a J gene segment. A rearrangement was called productive if the CDR3 had no stop codons and remained in frame with V and J, and every other rearrangement was called non-productive. Following IMGT convention, CDR3 was defined as the stretch from the second conserved V-encoded cysteine up to the conserved J-encoded phenylalanine. In an earlier analysis of more than 550 of the donors, sequences lacking an unambiguous match to a single V gene segment were excluded. In an earlier analysis of 450 to 750 of the donors, a V segment was called functional when productive rearrangements were above 56.7%, and segregating when the standard deviation between donors exceeded 5%. To diagnose cytomegalovirus status from the catalog of TCR beta chain sequences, a statistical classification framework was built. In a later analysis, V and J genes were assigned by comparing TCR nucleotide sequences against IMGT/GENE-DB human TR gene sequences. A later analysis assigned CDR3 sequences and most-parsimonious VDJ recombination scenarios with the TCRdist pipeline. A later analysis defined each TCR beta chain by its CDR3 amino acid sequence plus V-gene family, and excluded reads lacking a unique V-gene family. A later analysis removed 500 to 650 highly shared, low-generation-probability nucleotide sequences to deal with suspected cross-contamination and a sequencing artifact. A later analysis calculated a clonal expansion index for each public chain from normalized within-repertoire ranks of inferred template counts. In a later analysis, generation probabilities were computed with a VDJ recombination model fitted to out-of-frame rearrangements, and the resulting probabilities were checked against IGoR. A later analysis scored TCR-TCR, TCR-HLA and TCR-CMV co-occurrence with hypergeometric tests, applying a repertoire-size bias correction to TCR pairs. To estimate false discovery rates, a later analysis permuted the HLA or CMV assignments 20 times. A later analysis grouped co-occurring TCRs with DBSCAN, adding TCRdist sequence similarity when clustering within HLA-allele-positive subsets. Repertoires with fewer than 30,000 or more than 120,000 public chains were left out of co-occurrence clustering, as were five repertoires with anomalous nucleotide sharing. This is the immuneACCESS table as TCRdb keeps it, with only in-frame sequences that have V and J called. A part of the clones is gone; compared with another copy, unresolved V genes explain less than half, and the rest is unexplained. V, J and clone size were drawn from that table, and D and trimming were deduced from the DNA. In all, the sample holds 150,000 to 200,000 clones, and more than 70% of those were seen once. The top ten hold around 1% of the sample.

The TCR sequence derives from a woman between 40 and 50 years old in good health and CMV-seronegative. Source material: PBMCs. This chain is built from TRBV2 and TRBJ1-1, with TRBD1 identical over 11 junction bases. The DNA sequence is given as TGTGCCAGCACCCGATACGGGACAGGGGGAACGGCTTTCTTT. It encodes CASTRYGTGGTAFF.